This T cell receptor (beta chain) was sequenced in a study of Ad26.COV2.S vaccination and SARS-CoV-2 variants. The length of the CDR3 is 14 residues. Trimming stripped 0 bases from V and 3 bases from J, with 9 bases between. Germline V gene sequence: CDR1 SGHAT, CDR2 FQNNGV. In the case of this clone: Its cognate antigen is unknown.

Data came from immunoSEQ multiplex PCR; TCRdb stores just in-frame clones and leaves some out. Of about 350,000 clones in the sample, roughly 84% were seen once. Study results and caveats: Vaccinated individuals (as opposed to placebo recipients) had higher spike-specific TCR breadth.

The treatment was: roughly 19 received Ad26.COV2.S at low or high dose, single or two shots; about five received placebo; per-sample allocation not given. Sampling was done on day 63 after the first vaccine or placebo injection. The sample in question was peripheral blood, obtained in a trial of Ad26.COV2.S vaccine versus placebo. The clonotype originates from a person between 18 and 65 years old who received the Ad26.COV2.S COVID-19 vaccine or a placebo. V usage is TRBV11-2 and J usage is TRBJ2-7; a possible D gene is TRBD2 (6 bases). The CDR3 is CASSLEGLDYEQYF. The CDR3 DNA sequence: TGTGCCAGCAGCTTAGAGGGACTGGACTACGAGCAGTACTTC.